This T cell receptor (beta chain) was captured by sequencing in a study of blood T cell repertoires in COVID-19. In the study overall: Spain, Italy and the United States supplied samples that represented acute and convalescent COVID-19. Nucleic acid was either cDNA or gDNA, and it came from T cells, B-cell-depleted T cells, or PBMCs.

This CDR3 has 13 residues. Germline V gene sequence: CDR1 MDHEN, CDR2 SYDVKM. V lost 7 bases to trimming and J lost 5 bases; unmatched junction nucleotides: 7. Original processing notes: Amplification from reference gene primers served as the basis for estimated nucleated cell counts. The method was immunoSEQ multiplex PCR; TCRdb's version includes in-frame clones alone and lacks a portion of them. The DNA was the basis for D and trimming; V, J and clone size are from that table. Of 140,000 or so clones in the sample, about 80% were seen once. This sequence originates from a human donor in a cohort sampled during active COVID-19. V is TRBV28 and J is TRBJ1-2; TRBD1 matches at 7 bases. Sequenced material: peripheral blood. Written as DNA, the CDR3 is TGTGCCAGCATTACCGGGACAGCTTATGGCTACACCTTC. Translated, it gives CASITGTAYGYTF.